This TCR beta chain was identified in a study of shared clonotypes between healthy human individuals. General observations from the study: Rarefaction revealed incomplete sorted-subset sequencing despite large depth. In contrast to clonotypes shared by all four donors, non-shared clonotypes had lower generation probabilities.

Naive CD8 cells lacked CD45RO, underwent positive selection for CCR7 and left out terminally differentiated effector memory CD45RA+ cells. The germline CDR1 and CDR2 sequences are SGHTA and FQGNSA. The CDR3 contains 14 residues. Between the trimmed V and J ends, which lost 7 bases and 6 bases, there was a span of 16 bases. To note about this clone: The antigen remains unidentified.

Evenly divided among several immunoSEQ plates was the genomic DNA of each subset. Assay: immunoSEQ multiplex PCR; the TCRdb copy retains only in-frame clones and omits some. The sample records about 2.2 million clones, about 92% being singletons. Specimen: naive CD8+ T cells from PBMCs. The chain combines TRBV7-2 with TRBJ2-1; TRBD2 is a possible D gene (6 bases). The receptor's source is a man between 18 and 35 years old in good health. Some clones in this sample may be carry-over from other donors' samples. CDR3 protein: CASNLVSGSNEQFF. CDR3 nucleotide sequence: TGTGCCAGCAACCTAGTTAGCGGTTCCAATGAGCAGTTCTTC.